The rows below give T cell receptor beta chains drawn from one sample of a study of Ad26.COV2.S vaccination and SARS-CoV-2 variants. Only in-frame clones appear in the TCRdb table, and some are missing; sequencing was by immunoSEQ multiplex PCR. This repertoire shows about 350,000 clones, 80% to 90% found once; its top ten account for 9.5% to 12%. The sample consisted of peripheral blood, taken in a trial of Ad26.COV2.S vaccine versus placebo. Receptors were obtained from a person between 18 and 60 years old who received the Ad26.COV2.S COVID-19 vaccine or a placebo. Both conserved end residues are part of each CDR3. The order of the fields is J gene, V gene, CDR3 length, CDR3 protein.

j_gene: TRBJ2-1
v_gene: TRBV9
len: 16
CDR3aa: CASSSLWVGSYNEQFF

j_gene: TRBJ2-1
v_gene: TRBV10-3
len: 16
CDR3aa: CAISFLGQGSRNEQFF

j_gene: TRBJ1-1
v_gene: TRBV11-2
len: 13
CDR3aa: CASSSNRVTEAFF

j_gene: TRBJ2-3
v_gene: TRBV6-2/TRBV6-3
len: 17
CDR3aa: CASSYQGLEVMPDTQYF

j_gene: TRBJ1-2
v_gene: TRBV7-2
len: 16
CDR3aa: CASSFTTGWPLDGYTF

j_gene: TRBJ1-2
v_gene: TRBV2
len: 11
CDR3aa: CASRRDGGYTF

j_gene: TRBJ2-1
v_gene: TRBV6-2/TRBV6-3
len: 15
CDR3aa: CASSKLAGGFNEQFF

j_gene: TRBJ1-1
v_gene: TRBV7-9
len: 14
CDR3aa: CASSLEGGGDEAFF

j_gene: TRBJ2-2
v_gene: TRBV7-8
len: 12
CDR3aa: CASSWEVGELFF

j_gene: TRBJ2-7
v_gene: TRBV5-4
len: 13
CDR3aa: CASSPSGGYEQYF

j_gene: TRBJ2-7
v_gene: TRBV27
len: 16
CDR3aa: CASSSRGLAGLYEQYF

j_gene: TRBJ2-1
v_gene: TRBV13
len: 16
CDR3aa: CASSPAGNGQGDEQFF

j_gene: TRBJ2-7
v_gene: TRBV4-1
len: 16
CDR3aa: CASSQTNRGRSGEQYF

j_gene: TRBJ2-7
v_gene: TRBV19
len: 16
CDR3aa: CASSSHRGLSSYEQYF

j_gene: TRBJ2-3
v_gene: TRBV5-1
len: 14
CDR3aa: CASSLAGDGDTQYF

j_gene: TRBJ2-7
v_gene: TRBV25-1
len: 13
CDR3aa: CASSELGSGEQYF

j_gene: TRBJ2-7
v_gene: TRBV6-7
len: 15
CDR3aa: CASSPPDSGWYEQYF

j_gene: TRBJ2-1
v_gene: TRBV5-8
len: 15
CDR3aa: CASSFSGRSYNEQFF

j_gene: TRBJ1-4
v_gene: TRBV18
len: 15
CDR3aa: CASSYTGTRNEKLFF

j_gene: TRBJ1-2
v_gene: TRBV4-1
len: 14
CDR3aa: CASSQGIRVVGYTF